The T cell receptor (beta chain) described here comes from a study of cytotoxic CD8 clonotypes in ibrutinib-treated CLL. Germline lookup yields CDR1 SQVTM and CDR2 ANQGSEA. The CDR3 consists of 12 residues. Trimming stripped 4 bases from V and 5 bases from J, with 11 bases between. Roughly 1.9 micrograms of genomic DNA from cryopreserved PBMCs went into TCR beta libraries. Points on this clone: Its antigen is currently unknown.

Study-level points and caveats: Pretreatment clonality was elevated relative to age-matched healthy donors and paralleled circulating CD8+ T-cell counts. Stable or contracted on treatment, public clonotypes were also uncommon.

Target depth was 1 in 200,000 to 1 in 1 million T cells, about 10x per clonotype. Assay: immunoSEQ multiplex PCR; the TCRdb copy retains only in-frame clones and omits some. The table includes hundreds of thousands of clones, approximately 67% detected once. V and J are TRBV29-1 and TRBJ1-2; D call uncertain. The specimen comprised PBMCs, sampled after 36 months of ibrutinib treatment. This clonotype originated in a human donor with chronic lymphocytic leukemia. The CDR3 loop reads CSVGPEPYGYTF. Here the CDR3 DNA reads TGCAGCGTTGGCCCAGAACCTTATGGCTACACCTTC. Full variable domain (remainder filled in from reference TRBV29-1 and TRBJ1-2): SAVISQKPSRDICQRGTSLTIQCQVDSQVTMMFWYRQQPGQSLTLIATANQGSEATYESGFVIDKFPISRPNLTFSTLTVSNMSPEDSSIYLCSVGPEPYGYTFGSGTRLTVV.